This T cell receptor (beta chain) was sequenced during a study of blood T cell repertoires in COVID-19. The length of the CDR3 is 14 residues. The junction had 5 bases not matched to a gene; V was cut back by 2 bases and J by 10 bases. Germline values: CDR1 MNHNS, CDR2 SASEGT. Original processing notes: Estimated nucleated cell counts came from reference gene primer amplification. Assay used: immunoSEQ multiplex PCR; TCRdb lists only in-frame clones, some missing. The V and J calls and clone size were taken over from that table, and D and trimming were inferred from the DNA. The sample carries about 170,000 clones, 80% to 90% recorded once.

This TCR derives from a woman in her 70s with COVID-19, enrolled during active disease. Sequenced material: peripheral blood. V is TRBV6-1 and J is TRBJ1-6; 7 nucleotides line up with TRBD1. The CDR3 region has the DNA TGTGCCAGCAGTGAAAACAGGGGAGGCTCACCCCTCCACTTT. Protein product: CASSENRGGSPLHF.